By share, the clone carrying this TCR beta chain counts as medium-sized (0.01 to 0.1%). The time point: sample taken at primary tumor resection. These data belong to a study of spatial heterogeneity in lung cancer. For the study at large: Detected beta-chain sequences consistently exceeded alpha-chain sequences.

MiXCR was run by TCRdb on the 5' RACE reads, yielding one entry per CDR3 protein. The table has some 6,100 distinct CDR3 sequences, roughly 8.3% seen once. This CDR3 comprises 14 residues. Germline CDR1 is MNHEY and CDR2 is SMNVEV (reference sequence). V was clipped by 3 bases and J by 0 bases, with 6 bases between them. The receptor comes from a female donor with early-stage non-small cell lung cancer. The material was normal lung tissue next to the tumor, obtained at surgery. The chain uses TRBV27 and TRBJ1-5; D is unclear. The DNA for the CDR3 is TGTGCCAGCAGTTTGGGGTATAGCAATCAGCCCCAGCATTTT. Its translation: CASSLGYSNQPQHF.